This T cell receptor (beta chain) is from a study of breast tumors, draining lymph nodes, adjacent tissues. Trimming removed 4 bases at V and 4 bases at J, with 14 bases between. Germline-derived CDR1 and CDR2 are SGHAT and FQNNGV. CDR3 length: 15 amino acids. In regard to this clonotype: Its antigen is unknown. This could be a read error, since a much larger clone is one nucleotide away.

Study observations and caveats: The data were judged consistent with most tumor T cells coming from lymph node and expanding in tumor.

The lymph nodes were axillary draining lymph nodes from breast cancer patients. TCRdb re-derived calls from the multiplex PCR reads in MiXCR, one entry per CDR3 protein. This table holds over 250,000 distinct CDR3 sequences, around 31% found once. The sequenced material came from axillary lymph node tissue. The receptor's source is a female donor with breast cancer. Some clones in this sample may be carry-over from other donors' samples. J is TRBJ2-1 and V is TRBV11-2; D is unclear. This CDR3 reads CASSSSTAPYNEQFF. CDR3 coding DNA: TGTGCCAGCAGCTCAAGCACAGCTCCATACAATGAGCAGTTCTTC.